The source of this T cell receptor beta chain is a study of breast tumors, draining lymph nodes, adjacent tissues. Study observations and caveats: Tumor TCR diversity was below lymph nodes but above nontumor tissue. Luminal-like breast cancer showed significantly higher tumor–nontumor repertoire similarity than basal-like. Most tumor T cells seemingly derive from lymph node, then expand in tumor.

This clonotype was found many times. Its antigen remains unidentified. The lymph nodes were axillary draining lymph nodes from breast cancer patients. MiXCR, applied by TCRdb to the multiplex PCR reads, yields one record per CDR3 protein. The data show approximately 210,000 distinct CDR3 sequences, approximately 31% seen once. The germline V gene encodes CDR1 SNHLY and CDR2 FYNNEI. This CDR3 spans 15 amino acids. V was pared by 7 bases and J by 6 bases, with 9 bases of the junction left unmatched. The receptor's source is a female donor with breast cancer. Some clones in this sample may be carry-over from other donors' samples. The chain recombines TRBV2 with TRBJ2-1; 10 nucleotides agree with TRBD2. The sequencing sample was made of axillary lymph node tissue. DNA of the CDR3: TGTGCCAGCATGGCTGGGCTAGCGGGGGTCAATGAGCAGTTCTTC. Protein product: CASMAGLAGVNEQFF. The whole variable domain, filled in from reference TRBV2 and TRBJ2-1, reads EPEVTQTPSHQVTQMGQEVILRCVPISNHLYFYWYRQILGQKVEFLVSFYNNEISEKSEIFDDQFSVERPDGSNFTLKIRSTKLEDSAMYFCASMAGLAGVNEQFFGPGTRLTVL.